The TCR beta chain described here comes from a study of tumor-infiltrating lymphocytes in localized non-small cell lung cancer. Study context: Some samples were collected after neoadjuvant chemotherapy; smokers, never-smokers and several histologies were included.

CDR1 and CDR2 (germline): LGHNA, YNFKEQ. The CDR3 has 15 residues. Trimming took off 5 bases at V and 1 base at J, with 14 bases between the two ends. Here immunoSEQ multiplex PCR was the method, and the copy in TCRdb shows in-frame clones only, minus some. The sample lists about 7,000 clones; roughly 69% were seen once. This receptor was taken from a human donor with non-small cell lung cancer. Sequencing input: uninvolved lung tissue not adjacent to the tumor. The chain recombines TRBV4-2 with TRBJ1-1, with a tentative D call TRBD1 (5 bases). CDR3 in amino acids: CASSSTPTGNTEAFF. The CDR3 DNA is TGTGCCAGCAGCTCGACGCCAACAGGGAACACTGAAGCTTTCTTT.